The 29 T cell receptor beta chains below all came from one sample that was sequenced in a study of long-term antiretroviral therapy in people with HIV (dated by TCRdb to between 2021 and 2024). The immunoSEQ hsTCRB v3.0 assay was used at survey level resolution to sequence the TRB variable region. Here the immuneACCESS table is served through TCRdb, limited to in-frame sequences with V and J called. Missing clones are a known gap in these copies; in checked studies unresolved V genes cover under half, and the rest lacks a known reason. A total of under 20,000 clones appear in this sample, about 89% of them only once. The ten biggest clones cover over 9.5% of the sample. The specimen comprised unsorted PBMCs, sampled 0.5 years after starting antiretroviral therapy. These receptors all stem from a middle-aged man with HIV.

This clone was seen a handful of times. The V call is TRBV29-1, the J call TRBJ1-2; 9 positions match TRBD1. Germline V CDR1 and CDR2: SQVTM, ANQGSEA. V trimming: 7 bases; J trimming: 2 bases; junction bases outside the gene matches: 8. The CDR3 totals 14 residues. The CDR3 protein is CSAYKGQGNYGYTF. The CDR3 bases are TGCAGCGCCTATAAGGGACAGGGAAACTATGGCTACACCTTC. Full variable domain (missing parts from reference TRBV29-1 and TRBJ1-2): SAVISQKPSRDICQRGTSLTIQCQVDSQVTMMFWYRQQPGQSLTLIATANQGSEATYESGFVIDKFPISRPNLTFSTLTVSNMSPEDSSIYLCSAYKGQGNYGYTFGSGTRLTVV.

V usage is TRBV12-5 and J usage is TRBJ2-7; D gene ambiguous. V was pared by 0 bases and J by 0 bases, with 9 bases between. The CDR3 has 15 residues. The germline CDR1 and CDR2 sequences are LGHNT and FRNRAP. DNA for the CDR3: TGTGCTAGTGGTTTGGTACAAGGACCCTCCTACGAGCAGTACTTC. Translated: CASGLVQGPSYEQYF.

The genes are TRBV5-6 and TRBJ2-3; no clear D gene. Germline V gene lookup returns CDR1 SGHDT and CDR2 YYEEEE. The CDR3 length is 12 residues. V was pared by 2 bases and J by 5 bases, with 6 bases between. The CDR3 loop is CASSFVLDTQYF. The CDR3 bases are TGTGCCAGCAGCTTTGTATTAGATACGCAGTATTTT.

CDR3 DNA: TGTGCCAGCAGCCCAAGGCCCGCGCACGATTTGGGTTCGAACACTGAAGCTTTCTTT. It is translated as CASSPRPAHDLGSNTEAFF. This chain connects TRBV7-9 to TRBJ1-1; no clear D. Trimming stripped 5 bases from V and 1 base from J, with 26 bases between. The CDR3 has 19 amino acids. CDR1 and CDR2 (germline): SEHNR, FQNEAQ (reference sequence).

The chain joins TRBV28 to TRBJ1-1, with D possibly matching TRBD1 (5 bases). This CDR3 has 12 residues. Looked up from germline, CDR1 is MDHEN and CDR2 is SYDVKM. For the CDR3, the DNA is TGTGTGGGGGGGGGTATTAACACTGAAGCTTTCTTT. Amino acid sequence: CVGGGINTEAFF.

The V gene is TRBV10-3, the J gene TRBJ1-1; tentative D call: TRBD1 (5 bases). Trimming removed 10 bases from V and 4 bases from J, with 16 bases in between. This CDR3 is 13 amino acids long. Looked up from germline, CDR1 is ENHRY and CDR2 is SYGVKD. The CDR3 loop is CATTLTDRTEAFF. In DNA, the CDR3 is TGTGCCACGACATTGACAGACCGCACTGAAGCTTTCTTT.

The chain is built from TRBV7-2 and TRBJ2-7; tentatively, D is TRBD1 (6 bases). Trimming cost V 1 base and J 2 bases, with 12 bases left between them. Germline CDR1 is SGHTA and CDR2 is FQGNSA. There are 15 residues in the CDR3. The CDR3 is CASSLGATGTYEQYF. The CDR3 DNA reads as TGTGCCAGCAGCTTAGGCGCGACAGGCACCTACGAGCAGTACTTC.

The chain combines TRBV5-4 with TRBJ2-2; maybe TRBD2 (5 bases). Trimming pared 0 bases from V and 0 bases from J, leaving 9 bases between. This CDR3 comprises 16 residues. Germline CDR1 and CDR2: SGHNT and YYREEE (reference sequence). The CDR3 spells CASSLGEISNTGELFF. The CDR3 coding sequence is TGTGCCAGCAGCTTGGGGGAGATCTCGAACACCGGGGAGCTGTTTTTT.

The V call is TRBV27, the J call TRBJ2-1; TRBD2 might be the D (6 bases). The ends were cut back, 5 bases at V and 8 bases at J, with 16 bases in the middle. CDR3 length: 14 residues. From germline, CDR1 is MNHEY and CDR2 SMNVEV (reference sequence). DNA of the CDR3: TGTGCCAGCAGTCCCGGGACTTATGGGGATGAGCAGTTCTTC. Its translation is CASSPGTYGDEQFF.

This chain joins TRBV11-3 and TRBJ2-5; 11 nucleotides agree with TRBD2. The germline gives CDR1 SGHNT, CDR2 YENEEA. The CDR3 spans 16 residues. V lost 3 bases and J lost 2; bases outside the gene matches: 5. The CDR3 is CASSFGTSGGQETQYF. CDR3 in DNA: TGTGCCAGCAGCTTTGGCACTAGCGGGGGACAAGAGACCCAGTACTTC.

V usage is TRBV11-2 and J usage is TRBJ2-7; 7 nucleotides agree with TRBD1. The germline V gene encodes CDR1 SGHAT and CDR2 FQNNGV. The junction had 7 bases not matched to a gene; V was cut back by 5 bases and J by 3 bases. This CDR3 contains 14 residues. Here the CDR3 DNA reads TGTGCCAGCAGCCCCGTGGGACAGAACTACGAGCAGTACTTC. Translating gives CASSPVGQNYEQYF.

This clone was observed a single time. For the CDR3, the DNA is TGCGCCAGCAGCCCCAGTCGTTTCTCTGGAAACACCATATATTTT. Its protein is CASSPSRFSGNTIYF. The chain uses TRBV4-1 and TRBJ1-3; unclear D gene. The CDR3 totals 15 residues. V lost 4 bases to trimming and J lost 0 bases, with 10 bases between them. Germline V gene sequence: CDR1 MGHRA, CDR2 YSYEKL.

This clone was recorded once. This chain connects TRBV10-3 to TRBJ1-1; weak D call: TRBD1 (5 bases). CDR1 is ENHRY and CDR2 is SYGVKD in the germline V gene. The CDR3 has 13 amino acids. Deletions cut 6 bases from V and 3 bases from J, with 11 bases between. The CDR3 region has the DNA TGTGCCATCAGGGGGCGGGGGGACACTGAAGCTTTCTTT. It specifies CAIRGRGDTEAFF.

The rearrangement links TRBV29-1 to TRBJ1-1; D is perhaps TRBD1 (6 bases). CDR1 is SQVTM, CDR2 ANQGSEA, per germline. V lost 1 base and J lost 1, with 10 bases in between. The CDR3 is 14 residues long. CDR3 nucleotide sequence: TGCAGCGTTGAAGGCAGGGGTGCGAACACTGAAGCTTTCTTT. Encoded protein: CSVEGRGANTEAFF.

The chain recombines TRBV21-1 with TRBJ2-1; the table calls TRBD2, which could not be checked here. TRBV21-1 is a pseudogene locus. CDR3 length: 19 residues. As DNA, the CDR3 is TGTGCCAGCAGCAAAGCGAGCAGCGCGGGAGGACTGGGTTACAATGAGCAGTTCTTC. This encodes CASSKASSAGGLGYNEQFF.

This chain links TRBV4-1 with TRBJ2-3, with 12 nucleotides matching TRBD1. V was clipped by 6 bases and J by 4 bases; unmatched bases: 5. The CDR3 covers 15 residues. Germline V gene lookup returns CDR1 MGHRA and CDR2 YSYEKL. The CDR3 nucleotides are TGCGCCAGCAGAGGGGACAGGGGGCTCCCAGATACGCAGTATTTT. This gives the protein CASRGDRGLPDTQYF.

The rearrangement uses TRBV28 and TRBJ1-2; no reliable D call. Trimming left V 2 bases short and J 6 bases short, with 10 bases between. Per germline, CDR1 MDHEN and CDR2 SYDVKM. The CDR3 consists of 13 residues. In DNA, the CDR3 is TGTGCCAGCAGTTTAATCGGGAATAATGGCTACACCTTC. Translating gives CASSLIGNNGYTF.

The V call is TRBV10-3, the J call TRBJ1-1; D is uncertain. The germline CDR1 and CDR2 sequences are ENHRY and SYGVKD. V lost 2 bases to trimming and J lost 1 base, with 5 bases between them. The CDR3 covers 13 residues. CDR3 residues: CAISEMANTEAFF. In DNA, the CDR3 is TGTGCCATCAGTGAGATGGCGAACACTGAAGCTTTCTTT.

The CDR3 protein is CASSPLSPRGTGELFF. The CDR3 region has the DNA TGCGCCAGCAGCCCTTTAAGTCCAAGGGGCACCGGGGAGCTGTTTTTT. This sequence joins TRBV5-1 and TRBJ2-2; D possibly corresponds to TRBD1 (5 bases). Deletions cut 4 bases from V and 4 bases from J, with 17 bases between. This CDR3 is 16 amino acids long. The germline CDR1 and CDR2 sequences are SGHRS and YFSETQ.

The rearrangement joins TRBV11-3 to TRBJ2-1, with 8 bases lining up with TRBD2. The CDR3 is made up of 15 amino acids. The J segment lost 6 bases and the V segment lost 1 base, leaving 5 bases of the junction unmatched. Germline loops: CDR1 SGHNT, CDR2 YENEEA. CDR3 amino acids: CASSLASGRGNEQFF. In nucleotides, the CDR3 is TGTGCCAGCAGCTTAGCCAGCGGGAGAGGCAATGAGCAGTTCTTC. The whole variable domain, filled in from reference TRBV11-3 and TRBJ2-1, reads EAGVVQSPRYKIIEKKQPVAFWCNPISGHNTLYWYLQNLGQGPELLIRYENEEAVDDSQLPKDRFSAERLKGVDSTLKIQPAELGDSAVYLCASSLASGRGNEQFFGPGTRLTVL.

This rearrangement joins TRBV20-1 to TRBJ2-1, with D perhaps matching TRBD1 or TRBD2 (6 bases each). CDR3 length: 10 residues. V was trimmed by 6 bases and J by 8 bases, leaving 8 bases between them. Germline CDR1 DFQATT, CDR2 SNEGSKA (reference sequence). CDR3 sequence reads: CSAEGDEQFF. CDR3 coding DNA: TGCAGTGCGGAGGGGGATGAGCAGTTCTTC.

This chain uses TRBV10-3 with TRBJ1-4; 8 bases are a match to TRBD1. Germline V CDR1 and CDR2: ENHRY, SYGVKD. The CDR3 consists of 14 residues. The V gene end was trimmed by 6 bases and the J gene end by 6 bases; junction bases not matched to a gene: 6. This CDR3 reads CAISRQGAHEKLFF. CDR3 nucleotide sequence: TGTGCCATCAGCAGGCAGGGGGCGCATGAAAAACTGTTTTTT.

This clone was seen a few times. V usage is TRBV5-8 and J usage is TRBJ1-3, with D hard to call. Germline CDR1 reads SGHTS; CDR2 reads YDEGEE. The V and J ends lost 1 base and 4 bases respectively, with 9 bases between them. The CDR3 sequence is 14 residues long. CDR3 DNA: TGTGCCAGCAGCTTGTTTACAACGGGAAACACCATATATTTT. Encoded protein: CASSLFTTGNTIYF.

This chain joins TRBV15 and TRBJ1-6; 10 nucleotides agree with TRBD1. CDR1 LNHNV and CDR2 YYDKDF come from the germline V gene (reference sequence). This CDR3 region has 15 residues. V gave up 2 bases and J gave up 10 bases; unmatched junction bases: 5. CDR3 DNA: TGTGCCACCAGCAGAAATGGACAGGGGGACTCACCCCTCCACTTT. It is translated as CATSRNGQGDSPLHF.

The chain couples TRBV14 to TRBJ1-4; D not resolved. CDR1 is SGHDN, CDR2 FVKESK, per germline. This CDR3 has 16 residues. V was clipped by 0 bases and J by 0 bases, with 8 bases between them. The CDR3 is CASSQDKPATNEKLFF. CDR3 DNA: TGTGCCAGCAGCCAAGATAAGCCAGCAACTAATGAAAAACTGTTTTTT. Full variable domain (remainder filled in from reference TRBV14 and TRBJ1-4): EAGVTQFPSHSVIEKGQTVTLRCDPISGHDNLYWYRRVMGKEIKFLLHFVKESKQDESGMPNNRFLAERTGGTYSTLKVQPAELEDSGVYFCASSQDKPATNEKLFFGSGTQLSVL.

J is TRBJ1-1 and V is TRBV7-8; perhaps TRBD1 as D (5 bases). Germline CDR1 and CDR2: SGHVS and FQNEAQ. V lost 0 bases and J 2 bases, leaving 10 bases between the germline ends. The CDR3 extends over 15 amino acids. For the CDR3, the DNA is TGTGCCAGCAGCTTAGCTCACGGGGGAAACACTGAAGCTTTCTTT. This sequence encodes CASSLAHGGNTEAFF.

The V gene is TRBV5-6, the J gene TRBJ2-7; TRBD2 matches at 10 bases. Germline V lookup: CDR1 SGHDT, CDR2 YYEEEE. This CDR3 is 15 amino acids long. Trimming at V came to 3 bases and at J to 4 bases, leaving 7 bases not matched to a gene. CDR3 amino acids: CASSSQGLAQYEQYF. CDR3 DNA: TGTGCCAGCAGCTCACAGGGACTAGCGCAGTACGAGCAGTACTTC. Together with reference TRBV5-6 and TRBJ2-7, the CDR3 gives the full variable domain: DAGVTQSPTHLIKTRGQQVTLRCSPKSGHDTVSWYQQALGQGPQFIFQYYEEEERQRGNFPDRFSGHQFPNYSSELNVNALLLGDSALYLCASSSQGLAQYEQYFGPGTRLTVT.

This clone was counted once. The V and J genes are TRBV6-1 and TRBJ1-5, with 10 bases aligning to TRBD1. Germline V gene data show CDR1 as MNHNS and CDR2 as SASEGT. J gave up 0 bases and V 2 bases, and 7 bases lay outside the gene matches. The CDR3 consists of 18 residues. CDR3: CASSELGTGVHSNQPQHF. CDR3 in DNA: TGTGCCAGCAGTGAATTAGGGACAGGGGTTCATAGCAATCAGCCCCAGCATTTT.

The rearrangement joins TRBV27 to TRBJ1-1, with 7 nucleotides matching TRBD1. This CDR3 contains 12 residues. V lost 6 bases and J lost 6; bases outside the gene matches: 4. Per the germline V gene, CDR1 is MNHEY and CDR2 is SMNVEV (reference sequence). CDR3 protein: CASSRDRAEAFF. CDR3 coding DNA: TGTGCCAGCAGCAGAGACAGGGCTGAAGCTTTCTTT.